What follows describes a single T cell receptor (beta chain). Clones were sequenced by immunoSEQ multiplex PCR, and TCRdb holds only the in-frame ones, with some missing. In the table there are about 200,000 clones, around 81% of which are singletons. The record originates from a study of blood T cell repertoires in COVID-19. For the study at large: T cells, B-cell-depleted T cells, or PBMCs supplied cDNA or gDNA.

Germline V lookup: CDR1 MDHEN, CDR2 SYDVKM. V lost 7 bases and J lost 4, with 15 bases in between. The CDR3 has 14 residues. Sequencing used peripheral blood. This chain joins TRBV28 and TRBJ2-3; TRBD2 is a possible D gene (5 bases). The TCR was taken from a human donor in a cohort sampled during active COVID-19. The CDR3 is CASNRRAVADTQYF. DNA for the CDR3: TGTGCCAGCAACCGGCGGGCGGTGGCAGATACGCAGTATTTT.